The TCR beta chain described here comes from a study of T cells in Graves' hyperthyroidism and ophthalmopathy. RNA transcripts served as the template for amplifying TCR beta CDR3 regions. HTBI primers were employed in a first-round RT-PCR of the TCR CDR3. TCRdb recomputed calls from the multiplex PCR reads with MiXCR, one row per CDR3 protein. The table shows around 610,000 distinct CDR3 sequences, with about 15% occurring only once. Concerning this clonotype: The antigen is undetermined.

Study-wide findings and caveats: Prediction of ophthalmopathy progression came a median around 6.1 months pre-onset. The authors' 13 V-J model separated ophthalmopathy from stable hyperthyroidism.

Germline assignment: CDR1 SGDLS and CDR2 YYNGEE. The length of the CDR3 is 13 residues. Deletions cut 0 bases from V and 3 bases from J, with 6 bases between. J is TRBJ2-5 and V is TRBV9, with no clear D. The TCR originated in a woman in her thirties or forties with Graves' ophthalmopathy. The sequenced material came from blood. The CDR3 region is CASSVGPKETQYF. In nucleotides, the CDR3 is TGTGCCAGCAGCGTAGGGCCAAAAGAGACCCAGTACTTC.